The T cell receptor (beta chain) described here comes from a study of control samples from healthy donors and cancer patients. This clone has just one count. Measured with immunoSEQ multiplex PCR; TCRdb has only the in-frame clones, and not every one. The table lists more than 100,000 clones, about 91% of them singletons. The TCR sequence derives from a man in his forties or fifties in good health. Sequencing input: blood.

CDR3 sequence reads: CSVAPGTKEQYF. The CDR3 region has the DNA TGCAGCGTTGCCCCCGGGACTAAGGAGCAGTACTTC. The genes are TRBV29-1 and TRBJ2-7; TRBD2 matches 7 bases. V lost 4 bases and J lost 7; bases outside the gene matches: 7. Germline V CDR1 and CDR2: SQVTM, ANQGSEA. This CDR3 region has 12 residues.